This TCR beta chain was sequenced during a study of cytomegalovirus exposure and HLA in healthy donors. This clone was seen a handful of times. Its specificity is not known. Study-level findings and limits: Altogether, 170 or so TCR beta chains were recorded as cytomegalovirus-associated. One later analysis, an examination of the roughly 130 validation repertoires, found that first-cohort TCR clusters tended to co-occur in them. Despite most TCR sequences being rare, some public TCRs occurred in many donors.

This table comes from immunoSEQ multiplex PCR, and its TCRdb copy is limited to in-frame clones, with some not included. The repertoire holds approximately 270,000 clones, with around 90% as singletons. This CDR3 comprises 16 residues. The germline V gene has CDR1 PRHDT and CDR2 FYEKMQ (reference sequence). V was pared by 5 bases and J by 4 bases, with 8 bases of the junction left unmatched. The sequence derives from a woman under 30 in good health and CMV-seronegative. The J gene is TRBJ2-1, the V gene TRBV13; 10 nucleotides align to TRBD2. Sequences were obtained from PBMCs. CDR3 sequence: CASSPGVAGGYNEQFF. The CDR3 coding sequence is TGTGCCAGCAGCCCCGGGGTAGCGGGGGGTTACAATGAGCAGTTCTTC.